These 25 T cell receptor beta chains were sequenced from one sample in a study of blood T cell repertoires in COVID-19. The repertoire was sequenced with immunoSEQ multiplex PCR; TCRdb's copy has only in-frame clones and lacks some. Of around 340,000 clones listed, more than 70% are singletons. The source material was peripheral blood. The receptors here all came from an older woman with COVID-19, enrolled during active disease.

The V call is TRBV4-1, the J call TRBJ2-1; 8 bases fit TRBD2. In germline, CDR1 is MGHRA, CDR2 YSYEKL. The CDR3 sequence is 17 residues long. V lost 1 base and J lost 4; bases outside the gene matches: 9. The CDR3 DNA is TGCGCCAGCAGCCAAGGAAGGGGCGGGGGGCCTTACAATGAGCAGTTCTTC. This encodes CASSQGRGGGPYNEQFF.

The CDR3 nucleotides are TGTGCCAGCAGCCTCACAGCGGACAGGCCCCAGCATTTT. This sequence encodes CASSLTADRPQHF. The rearrangement links TRBV5-6 to TRBJ1-5; maybe TRBD1 (6 bases). The germline gives CDR1 SGHDT, CDR2 YYEEEE. V was shortened by 4 bases and J by 9 bases, with 14 bases between the two germline ends. CDR3 length: 13 amino acids.

The CDR3 is CASSVGGQSVEKLFF. The CDR3, as DNA: TGTGCCAGTAGTGTCGGGGGTCAGAGCGTGGAAAAACTGTTTTTT. V and J are TRBV19 and TRBJ1-4; tentatively, D is TRBD1 (5 bases). CDR3 length equals 15 residues. Germline CDR1 reads LNHDA; CDR2 reads SQIVND (reference sequence). The V end lost 5 bases, the J end lost 8 bases, and 18 bases lay between the germline ends.

V and J are TRBV3-1 (or the pseudogene TRBV3-2) and TRBJ1-4, with TRBD1 matching 9 bases. Germline V gene data show CDR1 as LGHDT and CDR2 as YNNKEL (reference sequence). The CDR3 is 16 amino acids. Germline trimming cut 3 bases from V and 4 bases from J; bases unmatched to any gene: 6. The CDR3 DNA sequence: TGTGCCAGCAGCCATCGACAGGGGGACCTTAATGAAAAACTGTTTTTT. Translating gives CASSHRQGDLNEKLFF.

The chain carries TRBV10-2 and TRBJ2-1; 9 bases fit TRBD1. The length of the CDR3 is 13 residues. The germline gives CDR1 WSHSY, CDR2 SAAADI. J lost 7 bases, V lost 9 bases, and 7 bases had no gene match. The CDR3 protein is CASTGGALNEQFF. The CDR3 DNA sequence: TGCGCCAGTACAGGGGGCGCGTTGAATGAGCAGTTCTTC.

V gene TRBV5-4 combines with J gene TRBJ1-2; 7 bases align to TRBD1. The CDR3 loop spans 13 amino acids. The junction had 5 bases not matched to a gene; V was cut back by 4 bases and J by 5 bases. The V gene's germline CDR1 is SGHNT and CDR2 YYREEE (reference sequence). CDR3 sequence (DNA): TGTGCCAGCAGCAGGGACAGCCCTTATGGCTACACCTTC. Encoded protein: CASSRDSPYGYTF.

V usage is TRBV5-6 and J usage is TRBJ1-1; D perhaps matches TRBD1 (6 bases). Per the germline V gene, CDR1 is SGHDT and CDR2 is YYEEEE. This CDR3 has 13 residues. Trimming took 2 bases from V and 8 from J, leaving 13 bases between them. The CDR3 coding sequence is TGTGCCAGCAGCTTTACAGACAGGAACGAAGCTTTCTTT. Its translation is CASSFTDRNEAFF.

The chain carries TRBV28 and TRBJ1-2; D remains unclear. Germline CDR1 reads MDHEN; CDR2 reads SYDVKM. Trimming stripped 5 bases from V and 2 bases from J, with 12 bases between. The CDR3 runs 14 residues. The CDR3 sequence: CASSVGSRNYGYTF. The CDR3, as DNA: TGTGCCAGCAGTGTGGGCAGCCGAAACTATGGCTACACCTTC.

CDR3 sequence: CASSLGPVSGNTIYF. The CDR3 DNA is TGTGCCAGCAGCTTGGGGCCCGTCTCTGGAAACACCATATATTTT. The chain combines TRBV5-6 with TRBJ1-3; D is unresolved. Germline CDR1 reads SGHDT; CDR2 reads YYEEEE. Trimming took off 0 bases at V and 0 bases at J, with 7 bases between the two ends. The CDR3 has 15 residues.

The rearrangement uses TRBV12-3 or TRBV12-4 and TRBJ1-1; D ambiguous. Trimming took off 7 bases at V and 6 bases at J, with 9 bases between the two ends. The CDR3 runs 11 residues. The CDR3 DNA sequence: TGTGCCAGCAAAGTACTAGCTGAAGCTTTCTTT. Amino acid sequence: CASKVLAEAFF.

The chain uses TRBV30 and TRBJ2-5; D might be TRBD2 (6 bases). Germline V CDR1 and CDR2: GTSNPN, SVGIG (reference sequence). Trimming removed 3 bases at V and 1 base at J, with 9 bases between. This CDR3 has 13 amino acids. CDR3 region: CAWSPGLQETQYF. The DNA of the CDR3 is TGTGCCTGGAGCCCGGGACTCCAAGAGACCCAGTACTTC.

CDR3 coding DNA: TGTGCCAGCAGTGCCAACACAGGGATCTACACTGAAGCTTTCTTT. Translating gives CASSANTGIYTEAFF. The chain links TRBV27 to TRBJ1-1; D possibly corresponds to TRBD1 (6 bases). The CDR3 loop spans 15 amino acids. Trimming took off 5 bases at V and 3 bases at J, with 16 bases between the two ends. Per the germline V gene, CDR1 is MNHEY and CDR2 is SMNVEV (reference sequence).

This clone was counted a single time. The chain is built from TRBV11-3 and TRBJ2-7; D is ambiguous. Germline assignment: CDR1 SGHNT and CDR2 YENEEA. V was cut by 7 bases and J by 0 bases, with 13 bases left in between. The CDR3 consists of 14 residues. The CDR3 is CASTLSGRSYEQYF. Here the CDR3 DNA reads TGTGCCAGCACACTTAGTGGTCGCTCCTACGAGCAGTACTTC.

The gene calls are TRBV5-5 and TRBJ1-2; the D gene is possibly TRBD1 (6 bases). The CDR3 sequence is 14 residues long. Germline V gene sequence: CDR1 SGHKS, CDR2 YYEKEE (reference sequence). Trimming took off 2 bases at V and 3 bases at J, with 11 bases between the two ends. CDR3: CASSFSAGDYGYTF. As DNA, the CDR3 is TGTGCCAGCAGCTTCTCCGCAGGGGACTATGGCTACACCTTC.

The chain joins TRBV2 to TRBJ2-2, with 8 bases aligning to TRBD2. CDR1 is SNHLY, CDR2 FYNNEI, per germline. The length of the CDR3 is 15 residues. The trim removed 7 bases at V and 1 base at J, leaving 5 bases unmatched. CDR3 in DNA: TGTGCCAGCAACAGCGCGGGGGGGAACACCGGGGAGCTGTTTTTT. Its protein is CASNSAGGNTGELFF.

The gene calls are TRBV19 and TRBJ1-5; TRBD1 might be the D (6 bases). The germline V and J ends were trimmed by 1 base and 0 bases, with 16 bases remaining between them. CDR1 LNHDA and CDR2 SQIVND come from the germline V gene (reference sequence). The CDR3 runs 18 residues. CDR3 protein: CASSIAGRGAYSNQPQHF. CDR3 in DNA: TGTGCCAGTAGTATAGCGGGTCGGGGGGCTTATAGCAATCAGCCCCAGCATTTT.

The J gene is TRBJ1-5, the V gene TRBV10-3, with D uncertain. The germline V gene has CDR1 ENHRY and CDR2 SYGVKD. The CDR3 is 16 amino acids. V lost 2 bases and J lost 2, with 13 bases in between. The CDR3, as DNA: TGTGCCATCAGTGAGGGAGTCTCACGGGGCAATCAGCCCCAGCATTTT. Its protein product is CAISEGVSRGNQPQHF.

The chain is built from TRBV7-9 and TRBJ1-4, with 9 nucleotides matching TRBD1. The J segment lost 7 bases and the V segment lost 5 bases, leaving 8 bases of the junction unmatched. Per germline, CDR1 SEHNR and CDR2 FQNEAQ (reference sequence). The CDR3 extends over 15 amino acids. In nucleotides, the CDR3 is TGTGCCAGCAGCCCGAAGGGGACAGGGCGTGAAAAACTGTTTTTT. Amino acids: CASSPKGTGREKLFF.

The chain links TRBV5-8 to TRBJ1-1; D is undetermined. This CDR3 contains 12 residues. V lost 0 bases and J lost 8, with 8 bases in between. Germline assignment: CDR1 SGHTS and CDR2 YDEGEE. CDR3 loop: CASSLDGREAFF. The DNA of the CDR3 is TGTGCCAGCAGCTTGGATGGCAGGGAAGCTTTCTTT. The full variable domain, completed using reference TRBV5-8 and TRBJ1-1, is EAGVTQSPTHLIKTRGQQATLRCSPISGHTSVYWYQQALGLGLQFLLWYDEGEERNRGNFPPRFSGRQFPNYSSELNVNALELEDSALYLCASSLDGREAFFGQGTRLTVV.

V and J are TRBV10-2 and TRBJ1-5, with 7 nucleotides matching TRBD1. The CDR3 spans 13 residues. After removal of 6 bases from V and 6 bases from J, the junction contained 5 bases not matched to a gene. Germline CDR1 WSHSY, CDR2 SAAADI. Here the CDR3 DNA reads TGCGCCAGCAGAGGGGGCCGGGGTCAGCCCCAGCATTTT. Encoded protein: CASRGGRGQPQHF.

J is TRBJ2-1 and V is TRBV5-1; D may be TRBD2 (7 bases). Deletions cut 4 bases from V and 7 bases from J, with 21 bases between. Germline V gene data show CDR1 as SGHRS and CDR2 as YFSETQ. The CDR3 is made up of 16 amino acids. The CDR3 nucleotides are TGCGCCAGCAGCCCGAATTTCGGGGGGCCACGGAATGAGCAGTTCTTC. Its protein product is CASSPNFGGPRNEQFF.

In this sample, this clone turned up a few times. The CDR3 loop is CASRTGQASEQYF. CDR3 in DNA: TGTGCCAGCAGAACGGGACAGGCTTCCGAGCAGTACTTC. The chain uses TRBV6-5 and TRBJ2-7; 8 nucleotides align to TRBD1. J gave up 6 bases and V 6 bases, and 7 bases lay outside the gene matches. Germline V gene sequence: CDR1 MNHEY, CDR2 SVGAGI. CDR3 length equals 13 residues.

The gene calls are TRBV7-9 and TRBJ2-5; TRBD1 matches 9 bases. This CDR3 has 15 residues. Germline values: CDR1 SEHNR, CDR2 FQNEAQ (reference sequence). V was pared by 2 bases and J by 2 bases, with 3 bases of the junction left unmatched. The DNA of the CDR3 is TGTGCCAGCAGCTTATGGGGACAGGGACAAGAGACCCAGTACTTC. Protein sequence: CASSLWGQGQETQYF.

The V gene is TRBV11-2, the J gene TRBJ1-5; tentatively, D is TRBD1 (5 bases). V was shortened by 6 bases and J by 7 bases, with 16 bases between the two germline ends. The CDR3 is made up of 14 amino acids. Germline assignment: CDR1 SGHAT and CDR2 FQNNGV. CDR3 DNA: TGTGCCAGCAGGGGCGCGGGGCGCGGGCAGCCCCAGCATTTT. Translating it yields CASRGAGRGQPQHF.

The chain carries TRBV28 and TRBJ2-7, with 7 bases matching TRBD1. The V gene end was trimmed by 6 bases and the J gene end by 4 bases; junction bases not matched to a gene: 9. The CDR3 sequence is 14 residues long. The germline CDR1 and CDR2 sequences are MDHEN and SYDVKM. The CDR3 protein is CASRQGQVPYEQYF. The CDR3 DNA reads as TGTGCCAGCAGGCAAGGACAGGTTCCTTACGAGCAGTACTTC.